This is a list of T cell receptor beta chains from one sample in a study of cytomegalovirus exposure and HLA in healthy donors. Data came from immunoSEQ multiplex PCR; TCRdb stores just in-frame clones and leaves some out. Counted here are some 64,000 clones, around 97% occurring once; the ten biggest clones make up roughly 1.5%. The sequenced sample was PBMCs. The receptor set was obtained from a woman between 18 and 30 years old in good health and CMV-seropositive. Both conserved end residues are part of each CDR3. Clone size is stated in some rows and not others, as once, few, many or a class when expanded.

v_call	clone_size	j_call	cdr3_aa
TRBV15	-	TRBJ1-1	CATSRIRGTEAFF
TRBV6-1	-	TRBJ2-7	CASTSDPGSSYEQYF
TRBV30	-	TRBJ2-5	CAWSRDRQRETQYF
TRBV7-9	-	TRBJ2-5	CASSLVSTSGHQETQYF
TRBV5-1	-	TRBJ2-7	CASSLGDRETYEQYF
TRBV16	-	TRBJ2-3	CASSQSLGTDTQYF
TRBV10-3	-	TRBJ2-3	CAISDGQGIGDTQYF
TRBV5-1	-	TRBJ2-4	CASSSGQIGNIQYF
TRBV18	once	TRBJ2-2	CASSPTSGTGELFF
TRBV27	-	TRBJ2-1	CASSGLAGVNEQFF
TRBV30	-	TRBJ1-5	CAWSMGDRANQPQHF
TRBV11-2	-	TRBJ2-3	CASSLRDTQYF
TRBV28	-	TRBJ2-3	CASSRITDTQYF
TRBV30	once	TRBJ2-7	CAWSTQGTEQYF
TRBV28	-	TRBJ2-7	CASSLGGTRGYEQYF
TRBV28	-	TRBJ1-1	CASSLGGESTEAFF
TRBV27	-	TRBJ2-7	CASSLSQTGRYEQYF
TRBV2	-	TRBJ1-2	CASSERATAYGYTF
TRBV6-5	-	TRBJ2-2	CASSYSIQGSTGELFF
TRBV27	-	TRBJ1-5	CASSPGRFNQPQHF
TRBV28	-	TRBJ1-1	CASSNPPAVNTEAFF
TRBV25-1	-	TRBJ2-3	CASGLAGDQDTQYF